The clone carrying this TCR beta chain came up a few times. Its antigen remains unidentified. The J segment lost 4 bases and the V segment lost 3 bases, leaving 2 bases of the junction unmatched. Germline values: CDR1 DFQATT, CDR2 SNEGSKA (reference sequence). The CDR3 consists of 14 residues. This sample stems from a study of vaccination and CD4 T cells after COVID-19. About the research overall: There were six male and four female convalescents, and two of them were Hispanic. Blood was drawn a median roughly 66 days post second dose, range 14 to 241.

Indicated treatment: approximately 11-day PBMC culture with coronavirus spike peptide pools or control peptides (ViraFEST assay). Expansion of antigen-specific T cells with peptide pools by ViraFEST preceded sequencing of TCRs. The study, taken as a whole, reports: 304 of 307 vaccine-specific clones from convalescent patients were spike mono-reactive.

The Oncomine TCR Beta short-read assay was applied to DNA of cultured CD4+ T cells. TCRdb re-derived calls from the PCR reads in MiXCR, one entry per CDR3 protein. In the table there are about 20,000 distinct CDR3 sequences, less than 50% of which are singletons. This TCR was sampled from a human donor who had recovered from COVID-19. The sequencing input was CD4+ T cells from blood, cultured in vitro. The chain links TRBV20-1 to TRBJ2-1, with TRBD2 matching 11 bases. CDR3 bases: TGCAGTGCTAGGGGACTAGCGGATTACAATGAGCAGTTCTTC. The encoded protein is CSARGLADYNEQFF.